This T cell receptor (beta chain) was obtained from a study of vaccination and CD4 T cells after COVID-19. Study-wide points: In convalescent patients, a median about 90% of reactive clones appeared only post-vaccination.

The trim removed 10 bases at V and 10 bases at J, leaving 15 bases unmatched. Germline CDR1 ENHRY, CDR2 SYGVKD. The CDR3 length is 13 residues. This clonotype came up once. Its cognate antigen is unknown. Sequencing of the DNA from cultured CD4+ T cells was carried out with the Oncomine TCR Beta short-read assay. Cultured CD4+ T cells yielded the extracted genomic DNA. TCRdb re-analysed the PCR reads in MiXCR, keeping a single row per CDR3 protein. The table includes under 20,000 distinct CDR3 sequences, around 45% detected once. Treatment of the sample: approximately 10-day PBMC culture with coronavirus spike peptide pools or control peptides (ViraFEST assay).

V usage is TRBV10-3 and J usage is TRBJ1-1, with 7 bases aligning to TRBD1. This receptor was identified in a human donor who had recovered from COVID-19. Sequenced here: CD4+ T cells from blood, cultured in vitro, sampled before SARS-CoV-2 vaccination. The CDR3 nucleotides read TGTGCCAGCCGACAGGGCTCATACCATAGAGCTTTCTTT. Translated: CASRQGSYHRAFF.